This T cell receptor beta chain is drawn from a study of CXCR3-negative and CXCR3-positive naive CD8 T cells. The CDR3 length is 14 residues. The V gene's germline CDR1 is MNHEY and CDR2 SVGAGI. Turning to this clonotype: Its specificity is unknown.

TRB cDNA was prepared as libraries by UMI-labeled 5' RACE. TCRdb reanalyzed the 5' RACE reads and collapses them to one entry per CDR3 protein, without DNA. There are tens of thousands of distinct CDR3 sequences in the sample, with approximately 0.62% held by the top ten. The study's findings and limits: No difference in surface CD5 was seen between naive subsets, and TCR strength was inferred from TRB CDR3 properties. Similar TRBV-TRBJ usage was seen in naive cells (both CXCR3-negative and CXCR3-positive), but memory cells differed. TRB CDR3s of CXCR3-positive naive cells were more hydrophobic than those of CXCR3-negative naive cells.

The chain joins TRBV6-5 to TRBJ2-7; TCRdb indicates TRBD1, and absent DNA this call remains unverified. The sequenced sample consisted of naive CXCR3+ CD8+ T cells from blood. The subset here: CD45RO-CCR7+CD27+CD95- naive CD8+ T cells expressing CXCR3 (TNR3+). The origin of this receptor is a human donor in good health. Some clones in this sample may be carry-over from other donors' samples. The CDR3 loop is CASSLSGSGYEQYF.